Given below is one T cell receptor beta chain in context. Its matching antigen is unknown. These data come from a study of cytomegalovirus exposure and HLA in healthy donors. The study's findings and limits: Productive rates of about 90% or about 30% were seen for most TCR beta V segments in an earlier analysis.

A multiplex PCR was run with 60 Vbeta primers and 13 Jbeta primers. Generated by immunoSEQ multiplex PCR, the TCRdb table keeps only in-frame clones and is missing some. Of 180,000 or so clones listed, just over 75% are singletons. CDR1 SGHDT and CDR2 YYEEEE come from the germline V gene. This CDR3 is 14 amino acids long. The chain combines TRBV5-6 with TRBJ2-5; 10 positions agree with TRBD2. The closer fit of TRBJ2-7 to the DNA end suggests the J call may be wrong. The receptor was isolated from a man between 18 and 35 years old in good health and CMV-seronegative. Sequencing was performed on PBMCs. The CDR3 spells CASSLSGRAREQYF. The CDR3 DNA is TGTGCCAGCAGCTTAAGCGGGAGGGCCCGCGAGCAGTACTTC.